This T cell receptor (beta chain) was sequenced during a study of shared clonotypes between healthy human individuals (dated by TCRdb to the early 2020s). Regarding the study in general: The cohort included a few men and a couple of women between 18 and 49 years of age. To estimate repertoire size and how much clonotypes are shared between individuals, the study performed deep sequencing of blood TCR repertoires from about five healthy adults. Libraries were prepared and TCR repertoires were sequenced by different laboratories using diverse techniques, in order to increase sequencing depth and limit assay-specific biases. Per donor, leukapheresis produced somewhere between about 0.94 and 9.5 billion PBMCs.

Summary of the overall study and its limitations: Sampling was limited to blood, and TCR repertoires in tissue likely differ from TCR repertoires in blood. Because the study included a small number of donors, the genetic and exposure-history diversity represented was limited. Pairwise subsampling led to the expectation that sequencing depth would affect the degree of clonotype sharing among donors.

The CDR3 sequence holds 17 residues, the cysteine and phenylalanine included. The kept DNA is CDR3 alone, 51 bases in frame from the first base. At the junction V is shortened by 1 base and J by 5 bases; bases outside the gene matches: 9. Reading the germline V gene gives CDR1 SGHAT and CDR2 FQNNGV. Using the deep immunoSEQ assay, multiplex PCR amplified TCR CDR3 regions from genomic DNA. For each cell subset, the extracted genomic DNA was distributed evenly across all wells of several immunoSEQ 96-well plates, and each plate served as one replicate. For unsorted PBMC, each replicate PCR was loaded with about 300 ng genomic DNA, equivalent to 25,000 to 35,000 T cell genomes. Genomic DNA from unsorted PBMC was sequenced over ten immunoSEQ deep assay plates. The purified libraries were quantified using a Qubit 3.0 fluorometer, sized with a Bioanalyzer 2100, and then quantified again using the KAPA Library Quantification kit. Each immunoSEQ 96-well plate was sequenced on its own single-read 150-cycle Illumina NextSeq 550 flow cell. From the authors' description of their analysis: The immunoSEQ output contained only junctional sequences without quality scores, so filtering could not match that applied to full-length reads. To assign V/J genes and CDR3, sequences were annotated against IMGT germline references using PyIR, a Python wrapper for IgBLAST v1.9. Any read was removed if the V/J assignment was weak (E-value above 1e-6), the CDR3 was missing, or the read contained stop codons, out-of-frame junctions, or ambiguous translated residues. A V3J clonotype was defined by an identical inferred V gene, J gene, and CDR3 amino acid sequence. The percentage overlap between two repertoires was calculated by dividing the number of shared unique clonotypes by the size of the smaller repertoire. Richness of each repertoire was evaluated using RTK rarefaction, the Chao1 estimator, and Recon v2.1 estimates of unobserved clonotypes. The clones in this table, taken by TCRdb from immuneACCESS, are in-frame only. Not every clone is retained; where verified, under half of the shortfall comes from an unresolved V gene, and the cause of the rest is unknown. Clone size and V and J calls were adopted from that table, with D and trimming inferred from the DNA. The sample table records about 490,000 clones; roughly 78% of these occur just once. Of the sample, about 12% falls within the top ten clones.

Donors were healthy HIV-negative adults with no recently reported acute infections or vaccinations. Only Caucasian adults living in Nashville, Tennessee, USA were represented among the donors. For unsorted samples, around 90 million PBMCs were counted, and genomic DNA was extracted using the QIAamp DNA Blood Mini kit. After blood collection by leukapheresis, PBMCs were isolated using Ficoll-Histopaque density gradient centrifugation and then cryopreserved in the vapor phase of liquid nitrogen. This clone was recorded a few times. Its cognate antigen has yet to be identified. One base away there is no much larger clone; base qualities are not given.

This chain joins TRBV11-2 to TRBJ2-1, with 9 bases aligning to TRBD2. This clonotype was sampled from a woman between 35 and 50 years old in good health. Some clones in this sample may be carry-over from other donors' samples. Sequenced: PBMCs. The CDR3 has the sequence CASSLGGGGTSNNEQFF. The DNA reads TGTGCCAGCAGCTTAGGGGGCGGTGGGACTAGCAACAATGAGCAGTTCTTC.